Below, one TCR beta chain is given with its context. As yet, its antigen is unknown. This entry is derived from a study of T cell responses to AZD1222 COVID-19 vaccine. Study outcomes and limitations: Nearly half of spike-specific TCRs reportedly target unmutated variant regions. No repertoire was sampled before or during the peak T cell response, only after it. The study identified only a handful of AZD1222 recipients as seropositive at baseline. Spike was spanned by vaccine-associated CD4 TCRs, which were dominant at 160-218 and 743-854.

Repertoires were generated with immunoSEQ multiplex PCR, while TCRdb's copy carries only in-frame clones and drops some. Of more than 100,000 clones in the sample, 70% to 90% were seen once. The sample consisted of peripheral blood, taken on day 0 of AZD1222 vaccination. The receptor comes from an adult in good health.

For the CDR3, the DNA is TGCGCCAGCAGCAGGAACCCCGAGGGGAATGAAAAACTGTTTTTT. The encoded protein is CASSRNPEGNEKLFF. The chain uses TRBV4-3 and TRBJ1-4; a weak D match, TRBD1 (5 bases). With 5 bases removed from V and 5 bases from J, the gap between germline ends came to 15 bases. Germline CDR1 and CDR2: LGHNA and YSLEER. The CDR3 runs 15 residues.